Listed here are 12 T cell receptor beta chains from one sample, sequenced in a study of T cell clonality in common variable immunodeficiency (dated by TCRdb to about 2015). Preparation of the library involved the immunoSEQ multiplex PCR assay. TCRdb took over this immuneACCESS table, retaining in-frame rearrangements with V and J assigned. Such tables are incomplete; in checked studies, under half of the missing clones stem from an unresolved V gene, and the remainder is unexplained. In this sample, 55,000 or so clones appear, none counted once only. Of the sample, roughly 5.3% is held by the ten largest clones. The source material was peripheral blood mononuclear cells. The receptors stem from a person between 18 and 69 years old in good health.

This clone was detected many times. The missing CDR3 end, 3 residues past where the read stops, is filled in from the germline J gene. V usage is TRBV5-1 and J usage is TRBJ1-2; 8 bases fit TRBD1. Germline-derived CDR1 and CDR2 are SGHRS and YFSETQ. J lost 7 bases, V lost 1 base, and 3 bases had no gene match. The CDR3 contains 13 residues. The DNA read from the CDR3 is TGCGCCAGCAGCTTGAGCAGGGGGCTTGGC. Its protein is CASSLSRGLG. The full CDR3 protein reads CASSLSRGLGYTF.

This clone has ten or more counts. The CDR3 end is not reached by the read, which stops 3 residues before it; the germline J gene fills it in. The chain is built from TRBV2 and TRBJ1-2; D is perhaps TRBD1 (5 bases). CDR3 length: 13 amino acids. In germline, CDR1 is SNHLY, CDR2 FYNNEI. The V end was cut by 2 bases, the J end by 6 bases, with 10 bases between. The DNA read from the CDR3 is TGTGCCAGCAGTGAACAGGGTTCTGATGGC. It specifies CASSEQGSDG. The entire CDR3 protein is CASSEQGSDGYTF.

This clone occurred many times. CDR3 amino acids: CASGLVQEEAFF. CDR3 bases read: TGTGCTAGTGGTTTGGTTCAGGAGGAA. V and J are TRBV12-5 and TRBJ1-1; no clear D. Read data end 3 residues before the CDR3 end; the end is taken from the germline J gene. The CDR3 totals 12 residues. Germline lookup yields CDR1 LGHNT and CDR2 FRNRAP. The full variable domain, in which reference TRBV12-5 and TRBJ1-1 provide the parts outside the CDR3, is DARVTQTPRHKVTEMGQEVTMRCQPILGHNTVFWYRQTMMQGLELLAYFRNRAPLDDSGMPKDRFSAEMPDATLATLKIQPSEPRDSAVYFCASGLVQEEAFFGQGTRLTVV.

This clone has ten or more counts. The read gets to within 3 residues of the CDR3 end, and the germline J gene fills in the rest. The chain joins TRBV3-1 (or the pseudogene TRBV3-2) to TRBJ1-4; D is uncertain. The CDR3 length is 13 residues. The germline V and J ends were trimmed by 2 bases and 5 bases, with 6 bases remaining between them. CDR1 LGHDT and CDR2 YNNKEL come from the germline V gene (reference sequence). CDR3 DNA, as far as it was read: TGTGCCAGCAGCCAAATCGCGAATGAAAAA. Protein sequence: CASSQIANEK. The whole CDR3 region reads CASSQIANEKLFF.

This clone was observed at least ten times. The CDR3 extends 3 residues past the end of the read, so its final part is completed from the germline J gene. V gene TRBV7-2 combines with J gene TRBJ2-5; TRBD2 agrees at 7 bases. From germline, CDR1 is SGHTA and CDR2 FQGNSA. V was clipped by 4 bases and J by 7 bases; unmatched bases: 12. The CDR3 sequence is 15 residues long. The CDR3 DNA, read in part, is TGTGCCAGCAGCTCCCTGACAAACGGACTAGGGACC. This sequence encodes CASSSLTNGLGT. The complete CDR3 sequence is CASSSLTNGLGTQYF.

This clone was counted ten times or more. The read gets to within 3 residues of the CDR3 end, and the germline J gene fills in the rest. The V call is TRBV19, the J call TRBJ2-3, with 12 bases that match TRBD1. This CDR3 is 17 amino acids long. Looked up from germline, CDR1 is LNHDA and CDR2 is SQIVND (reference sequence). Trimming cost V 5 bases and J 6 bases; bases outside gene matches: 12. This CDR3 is CASSAYRGQGATDTQYF. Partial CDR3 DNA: TGTGCCAGTAGTGCATACAGGGGACAGGGGGCAACTGATACG.

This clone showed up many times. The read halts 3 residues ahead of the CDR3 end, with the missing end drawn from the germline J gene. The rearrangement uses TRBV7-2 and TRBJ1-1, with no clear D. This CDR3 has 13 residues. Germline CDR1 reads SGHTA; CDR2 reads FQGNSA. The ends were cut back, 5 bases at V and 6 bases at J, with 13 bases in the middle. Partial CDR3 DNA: TGTGCCAGCAGCCCGCAGGCGAAGCCTGAA. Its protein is CASSPQAKPE. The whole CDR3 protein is CASSPQAKPEAFF.

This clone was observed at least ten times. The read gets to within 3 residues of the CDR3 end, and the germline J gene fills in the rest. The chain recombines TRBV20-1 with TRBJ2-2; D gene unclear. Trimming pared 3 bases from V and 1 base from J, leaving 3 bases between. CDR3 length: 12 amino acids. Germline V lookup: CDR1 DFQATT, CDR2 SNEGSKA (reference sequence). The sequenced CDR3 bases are TGCAGTGCTAGCCTGAACACCGGGGAG. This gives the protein CSASLNTGE. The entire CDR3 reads CSASLNTGELFF.

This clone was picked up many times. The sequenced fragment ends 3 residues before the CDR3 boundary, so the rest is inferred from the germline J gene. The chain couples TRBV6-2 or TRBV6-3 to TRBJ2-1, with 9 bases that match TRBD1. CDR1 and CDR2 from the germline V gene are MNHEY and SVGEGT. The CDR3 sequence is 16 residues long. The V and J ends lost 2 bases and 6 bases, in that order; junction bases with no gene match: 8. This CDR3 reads CASSYPDRGYVNEQFF. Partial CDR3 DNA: TGTGCCAGCAGTTACCCTGACAGGGGGTACGTCAATGAG.

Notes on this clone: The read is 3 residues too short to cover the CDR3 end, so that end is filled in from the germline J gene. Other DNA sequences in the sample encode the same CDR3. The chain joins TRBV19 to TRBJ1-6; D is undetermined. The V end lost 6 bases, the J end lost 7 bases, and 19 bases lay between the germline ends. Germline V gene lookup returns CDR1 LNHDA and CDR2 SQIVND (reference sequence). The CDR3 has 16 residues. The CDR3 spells CASSRGQIQWNSPLHF. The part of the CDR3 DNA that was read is TGTGCCAGTAGCCGTGGGCAGATCCAATGGAATTCACCC.

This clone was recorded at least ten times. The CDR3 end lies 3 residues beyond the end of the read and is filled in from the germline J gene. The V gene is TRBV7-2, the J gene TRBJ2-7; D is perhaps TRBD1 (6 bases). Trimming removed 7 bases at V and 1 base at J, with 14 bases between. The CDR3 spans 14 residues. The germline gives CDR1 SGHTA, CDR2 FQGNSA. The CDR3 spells CASTLRGSSYEQYF. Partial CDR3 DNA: TGTGCCAGCACCCTAAGGGGGTCTTCCTACGAG.

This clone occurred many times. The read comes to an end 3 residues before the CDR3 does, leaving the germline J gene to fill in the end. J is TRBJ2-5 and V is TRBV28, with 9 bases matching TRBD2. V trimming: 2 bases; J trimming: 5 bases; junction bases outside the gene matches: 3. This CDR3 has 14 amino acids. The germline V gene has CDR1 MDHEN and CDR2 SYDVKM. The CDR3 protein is CASSLAGGPETQYF. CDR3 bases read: TGTGCCAGCAGTTTAGCGGGAGGGCCGGAGACC.